This is a list of T cell receptor beta chains from one sample in a study of T cells in Graves' hyperthyroidism and ophthalmopathy. TCRdb ran MiXCR on the multiplex PCR reads and lists one entry per CDR3 protein. The sample has a few hundred thousand distinct CDR3 sequences, less than 20% seen once. Sequenced: blood. All receptors come from a young man with Graves' ophthalmopathy. Each CDR3 is given with its conserved first and last residue.

cdr3_aa	v_call
CSASTDSPYEQYF	TRBV20-1
CASSLDTNTGELFF	TRBV7-3
CASSGTFTDTQYF	TRBV9
CSAPTSGGAGNEQFF	TRBV20-1
CASSSPPANQPQHF	TRBV28
CASSFAIRDTEAFF	TRBV12-3/TRBV12-4
CASSPGQGSNQPQHF	TRBV11-2
CASSGRLNTEAFF	TRBV6-1
CASSRQGGTGELFF	TRBV6-1
CASSLTLEDTQYF	TRBV7-9
CASSRDSSGGLGYEQYF	TRBV7-9
CSRVTGRETQYF	TRBV20-1
CASRGDEEKLFF	TRBV2
CASDPVGNTIYF	TRBV12-3/TRBV12-4
CASSPTVEETDTQYF	TRBV7-3